The 23 T cell receptor beta chains below were found in one sample sequenced in a study of vaccination and CD4 T cells after COVID-19. TCRdb reanalysed the PCR reads using MiXCR and keeps one entry per CDR3 protein. The table includes some 15,000 distinct CDR3 sequences, 66% detected once. The sample consisted of CD4+ T cells from blood, taken after SARS-CoV-2 vaccination. These receptors all stem from a human donor who had recovered from COVID-19.

This clonotype was seen only once. The chain couples TRBV6-1 to TRBJ1-5; D remains unclear. The CDR3 is 14 amino acids. V was trimmed by 1 base and J by 3 bases, leaving 7 bases between them. Per the germline V gene, CDR1 is MNHNS and CDR2 is SASEGT. This CDR3 reads CASSEGYPNQPQHF. CDR3 DNA: TGTGCCAGCAGTGAAGGCTACCCCAATCAGCCCCAGCATTTT.

The rearrangement uses TRBV7-2 and TRBJ2-1, with TRBD1 matching over 8 bases. Germline CDR1 SGHTA, CDR2 FQGNSA. V shed 5 bases and J 8 bases; nucleotides not matched to a gene: 5. The CDR3 length is 13 residues. The CDR3 DNA follows: TGTGCCAGCAGCAGTCGACAGGGGTATGAGCAGTTCTTC. Amino acids: CASSSRQGYEQFF. The full variable domain, with the rest looked up from reference TRBV7-2 and TRBJ2-1, is GAGVSQSPSNKVTEKGKDVELRCDPISGHTALYWYRQSLGQGLEFLIYFQGNSAPDKSGLPSDRFSAERTGGSVSTLTIQRTQQEDSAVYLCASSSRQGYEQFFGPGTRLTVL.

V is TRBV20-1 and J is TRBJ1-5; TRBD1 might be the D (6 bases). CDR1 is DFQATT, CDR2 SNEGSKA, per germline (reference sequence). The CDR3 consists of 14 residues. The V end was cut by 3 bases, the J end by 7 bases, with 16 bases between. The CDR3 protein is CSARASRGYQPQHF. The CDR3 region has the DNA TGCAGTGCTAGGGCGAGCAGGGGATACCAGCCCCAGCATTTT.

The V gene is TRBV21-1, the J gene TRBJ2-7; TRBD1 reflects the table's D call only, with no check against the DNA. TRBV21-1 is termed a pseudogene. The CDR3 loop spans 15 amino acids. CDR3 sequence (DNA): TGTGCCAGCAGCAAAGGGAACAGGGCTAAGTACGAGCAGTACTTC. Protein sequence: CASSKGNRAKYEQYF.

This chain joins TRBV5-4 and TRBJ2-3; D unresolved. Germline-derived CDR1 and CDR2 are SGHNT and YYREEE (reference sequence). The V end was cut by 5 bases, the J end by 0 bases, with 16 bases between. This CDR3 is built from 16 residues. In nucleotides, the CDR3 is TGTGCCAGCAGGTCCACAAGGCGGAAAAGCACAGATACGCAGTATTTT. Translated, it gives CASRSTRRKSTDTQYF.

This clonotype has just a few counts. A junction end diverges from the germline sequence, so it may reflect a read error. This chain uses TRBV2 with TRBJ1-5; D gene ambiguous. Germline V gives CDR1 SNHLY, CDR2 FYNNEI. The CDR3 has 12 amino acids. The CDR3 coding sequence is TGTGCCAGCAGACTCCTCGGCACGCAAGAGTATTTT. Residues: CASRLLGTQEYF.

The chain uses TRBV19 and TRBJ1-6, with D perhaps matching TRBD1 (6 bases). Germline loops: CDR1 LNHDA, CDR2 SQIVND (reference sequence). The CDR3 length is 15 residues. Trimming left V 4 bases short and J 6 bases short, with 13 bases between. Here the CDR3 reads CASSTGGQINSPLHF. The CDR3 bases are TGTGCCAGTAGTACGGGGGGGCAGATTAATTCACCCCTCCACTTT.

The V gene is TRBV6-1, the J gene TRBJ1-5; weak D call: TRBD1 (5 bases). CDR1 and CDR2 from the germline V gene are MNHNS and SASEGT. CDR3 size: 14 residues. V was trimmed by 6 bases and J by 3 bases, leaving 12 bases between them. The CDR3 loop is CASRKVQDNQPQHF. CDR3 in DNA: TGTGCCAGCAGAAAGGTACAGGACAATCAGCCCCAGCATTTT.

This clonotype counts as medium-sized. The chain has TRBV20-1 and TRBJ1-5; maybe TRBD1 (5 bases). The CDR3 contains 16 residues. Germline values: CDR1 DFQATT, CDR2 SNEGSKA (reference sequence). V was cut by 4 bases and J by 0 bases, with 16 bases left in between. In DNA, the CDR3 is TGCAGTGCTAACAAAGACAGTGGAAATAGCAATCAGCCCCAGCATTTT. Protein sequence: CSANKDSGNSNQPQHF.

There are a few counts of this clonotype. The rearrangement links TRBV7-9 to TRBJ2-5; TRBD2 matches 7 bases. The germline CDR1 and CDR2 sequences are SEHNR and FQNEAQ (reference sequence). The CDR3 loop spans 14 amino acids. With 0 bases clipped from V and 5 bases from J, the junction kept 3 bases outside the gene matches. In nucleotides, the CDR3 is TGTGCCAGCAGCTTAGCGCGGGGGATGGAGACCCAGTACTTC. This codes for CASSLARGMETQYF.

The count of this clonotype is one. The V gene is TRBV24-1, the J gene TRBJ2-2, with D possibly TRBD1 on 6 matching bases. The germline CDR1 and CDR2 sequences are KGHDR and SFDVKD. Between the trimmed V and J ends, which lost 4 bases and 2 bases, there was a span of 10 bases. The CDR3 has 15 residues. The DNA of the CDR3 is TGTGCCACCAGTGAAACAGGGACCAACACCGGGGAGCTGTTTTTT. It codes for CATSETGTNTGELFF.

The chain recombines TRBV10-3 with TRBJ1-1; D gene ambiguous. CDR1 is ENHRY and CDR2 is SYGVKD in the germline V gene. There are 13 residues in the CDR3. With 5 bases removed from V and 1 base from J, the gap between germline ends came to 8 bases. The CDR3 bases are TGTGCCATCAGTCCCCAAGGGAACACTGAAGCTTTCTTT. It specifies CAISPQGNTEAFF.

The chain carries TRBV30 and TRBJ1-5; D not certain. The CDR3 totals 15 residues. CDR1 GTSNPN and CDR2 SVGIG come from the germline V gene (reference sequence). Trimming left V 3 bases short and J 0 bases short, with 12 bases between. CDR3 in amino acids: CAWSLQSYSNQPQHF. Written as DNA, the CDR3 is TGTGCCTGGAGCCTGCAGTCCTATAGCAATCAGCCCCAGCATTTT.

This clonotype was observed a single time. The genes are TRBV20-1 and TRBJ2-5; 12 nucleotides agree with TRBD2. This CDR3 comprises 17 residues. V lost 3 bases to trimming and J lost 5 bases; unmatched junction nucleotides: 13. Looked up from germline, CDR1 is DFQATT and CDR2 is SNEGSKA (reference sequence). The CDR3 region is CSASPLTSGSWMETQYF. Written as DNA, the CDR3 is TGCAGTGCTAGCCCCCTGACTAGCGGGAGTTGGATGGAGACCCAGTACTTC.

This chain links TRBV7-2 with TRBJ2-1; D possibly uses TRBD1 or TRBD2 (6 bases each). CDR1 is SGHTA and CDR2 is FQGNSA in the germline V gene. Trimming removed 7 bases from V and 4 bases from J, with 17 bases in between. The CDR3 is 15 amino acids. For the CDR3, the DNA is TGTGCCAGCATGTCCCAGAGAGGGGGGTACAATGAGCAGTTCTTC. Translation gives CASMSQRGGYNEQFF.

This clonotype was found once. This chain uses TRBV19 with TRBJ2-1, with D perhaps TRBD1 or TRBD2 (5 bases each). With 8 bases removed from V and 6 bases from J, the gap between germline ends came to 14 bases. Germline V gives CDR1 LNHDA, CDR2 SQIVND (reference sequence). This CDR3 contains 13 residues. CDR3 in DNA: TGTGCCAGTTGGGACCGCACGGGCAATGAGCAGTTCTTC. Translation: CASWDRTGNEQFF.

The table lists this clonotype with a few counts. The rearrangement joins TRBV25-1 to TRBJ1-2, with 9 positions matching TRBD1. The CDR3 contains 15 residues. V was pared by 3 bases and J by 3 bases, with 5 bases of the junction left unmatched. The germline gives CDR1 MGHDK, CDR2 SYGVNS. The CDR3 DNA sequence: TGTGCCAGCAGTGACGACAGGGGGATGTACTATGGCTACACCTTC. Its protein is CASSDDRGMYYGYTF.

The chain joins TRBV7-9 to TRBJ2-7; D remains ambiguous. Trimming removed 1 base from V and 0 bases from J, with 13 bases in between. The CDR3 consists of 16 residues. From germline, CDR1 is SEHNR and CDR2 FQNEAQ (reference sequence). The CDR3 here is CASSLVLRKPSYEQYF. The CDR3 region has the DNA TGTGCCAGCAGCTTAGTTCTGAGGAAACCCTCCTACGAGCAGTACTTC.

The chain carries TRBV28 and TRBJ1-3; D is undetermined. CDR1 and CDR2 (germline): MDHEN, SYDVKM. The CDR3 is 15 residues long. Trimming shortened V by 3 bases and J by 0 bases, and 9 bases separated the two germline ends. This chain's CDR3 is CASSFSGHSGNTIYF. The CDR3 region has the DNA TGTGCCAGCAGTTTCTCGGGTCACTCTGGAAACACCATATATTTT.

This CDR3 reads CASEFLFGTGGVHGELFF. The CDR3 DNA is TGTGCCAGCGAGTTTCTGTTTGGGACAGGGGGCGTCCACGGGGAGCTGTTTTTT. This sequence joins TRBV27 and TRBJ2-2; 12 nucleotides align to TRBD1. The CDR3 totals 18 residues. The V gene's germline CDR1 is MNHEY and CDR2 SMNVEV (reference sequence). V lost 8 bases to trimming and J lost 7 bases; unmatched junction nucleotides: 17.

The chain carries TRBV20-1 and TRBJ2-7; D gene unclear. The V end lost 0 bases, the J end lost 5 bases, and 8 bases lay between the germline ends. This CDR3 contains 12 residues. Per germline, CDR1 DFQATT and CDR2 SNEGSKA (reference sequence). The CDR3, as DNA: TGCAGTGCTAGAGATACGTTCCACGAGCAGTACTTC. This sequence encodes CSARDTFHEQYF.

This chain connects TRBV20-1 to TRBJ2-1, with D possibly matching TRBD2 (7 bases). CDR3 length: 17 amino acids. Germline lookup yields CDR1 DFQATT and CDR2 SNEGSKA (reference sequence). Trimming stripped 3 bases from V and 0 bases from J, with 18 bases between. The CDR3 is CSASLKRDTNSYNEQFF. CDR3 bases: TGCAGTGCTAGCCTAAAGCGGGACACAAACTCCTACAATGAGCAGTTCTTC.

This chain connects TRBV4-2 to TRBJ2-1; unclear D gene. CDR1 and CDR2 (germline): LGHNA, YNFKEQ. The CDR3 runs to 18 residues. With 1 base removed from V and 6 bases from J, the gap between germline ends came to 22 bases. For the CDR3, the DNA is TGTGCCAGCAGCCAAGTTGGCCAAGGACGTCTTCGTGTCAATGAGCAGTTCTTC. Its translation is CASSQVGQGRLRVNEQFF.